The T cell receptor beta chain described here comes from a study of blood T cells in healthy people across ages. This clonotype was seen more than once but under ten times. It was with a sample-barcoded 5' primer and a J-beta primer mix that a second PCR of roughly 6 to 12 cycles was run. MiXCR, applied by TCRdb to the 5' RACE reads, yields one record per CDR3 protein. The sample holds some 890,000 distinct CDR3 sequences, approximately 32% seen once. These data also formed part of another study, on T cells of mothers and their children.

The sequence was obtained from a middle-aged woman in good health. Material for sequencing was blood.

The CDR3 sequence is CASRQQGATDTQYF. CDR3 DNA: TGTGCCAGCAGACAACAGGGGGCAACAGATACGCAGTATTTT. The V call is TRBV12-3 or TRBV12-4, the J call TRBJ2-3, with TRBD1 matching over 9 bases. The CDR3 totals 14 residues. The ends lost 6 bases at V and 3 bases at J; junction bases unmatched: 4.